This TCR beta chain is drawn from a study of blood T cell repertoires in COVID-19. Overall study context: PBMCs, B-cell-depleted T cells, or T cells were the source of the cDNA or gDNA that made up the material.

In the study's own analysis: It was from reference gene primer amplification that nucleated cell counts were estimated. TCRdb's table, derived via immunoSEQ multiplex PCR, lists solely in-frame clones and lacks some. V and J calls and clone size are those listed in that table; D and trimming were worked out from the DNA. This table holds about 58,000 clones, 80% to 90% found once. The CDR3 is 14 amino acids. The V gene lost 0 bases and the J gene lost 4 bases, with 11 bases spanning the gap. Per germline, CDR1 SGHRS and CDR2 YFSETQ. The source is a man aged 55-75 years with COVID-19, enrolled during active disease. Sequenced: peripheral blood. This chain joins TRBV5-1 and TRBJ2-7; D perhaps matches TRBD1 (5 bases). CDR3 in DNA: TGCGCCAGCAGCTTGGAGGGGCCCACTTACGAGCAGTACTTC. It specifies CASSLEGPTYEQYF.